This is a list of T cell receptor beta chains from one sample in a study of T cell repertoires in aging, cancer and after chemotherapy. MiXCR, applied by TCRdb to the multiplex PCR reads, yields one record per CDR3 protein. The repertoire holds 2,000 to 2,500 distinct CDR3 sequences, 30% to 35% seen once, with approximately 15% in the top ten. Sequences were obtained from blood. The receptors come from a human donor with a solid tumor. Both conserved end residues are part of each CDR3. A D gene is named only where the DNA matches it firmly. Size is stated for part of the rows, as once, few or many counts, or as a class when the clone is expanded.

d_call | j_call | v_call | clone_size | cdr3_aa | cdr3_nt
NA | TRBJ1-2 | TRBV5-6 | NA | CASSFIGDNYGYTF | TGTGCCAGCAGCTTTATCGGGGATAACTATGGCTACACCTTC
TRBD1 | TRBJ1-6 | TRBV5-6 | few | CASSRDRGNSPLHF | TGTGCCAGCAGCCGGGACAGGGGGAATTCACCCCTCCACTTT
NA | TRBJ2-3 | TRBV6-5 | NA | CASSEVGQGGDTQYF | TGTGCCAGCAGTGAAGTGGGGCAGGGGGGAGATACGCAGTATTTT
NA | TRBJ2-7 | TRBV5-6 | few | CASSLEGFALGTPYEQYF | TGTGCCAGCAGCTTGGAAGGTTTCGCACTGGGAACCCCCTACGAGCAGTACTTC
NA | TRBJ2-3 | TRBV19 | large | CASSMPGVGTDTQYF | TGTGCCAGTAGTATGCCAGGGGTGGGGACAGATACGCAGTATTTT
TRBD1 | TRBJ2-7 | TRBV5-6 | once | CASSLGRAGGLYEQYF | TGCGCCAGCAGCTTGGGGCGGGCAGGGGGCCTATACGAGCAGTACTTC
NA | TRBJ2-1 | TRBV18 | medium-sized | CASSPQENEQFF | TGTGCCAGCTCACCACAGGAAAATGAGCAGTTCTTC
NA | TRBJ2-5 | TRBV19 | medium-sized | CASRRADQETQYF | TGTGCCAGTAGACGGGCGGACCAAGAGACCCAGTACTTC
NA | TRBJ2-2 | TRBV10-1 | NA | CASSEYNPGPQATGELFF | TGCGCCAGCAGTGAGTATAACCCGGGACCCCAGGCCACCGGGGAGCTGTTTTTT
NA | TRBJ2-5 | TRBV24-1 | NA | CATSDYQTQYF | TGTGCCACCAGTGATTATCAGACCCAGTACTTC
NA | TRBJ2-7 | TRBV11-1 | medium-sized | CASSSGPLPRYEQYF | TGTGCCAGCAGCTCTGGACCACTCCCCCGGTACGAGCAGTACTTC
TRBD1 | TRBJ1-2 | TRBV27 | NA | CASSLRTGGEDGYTF | TGTGCCAGCAGTTTGCGGACAGGGGGCGAGGATGGCTACACCTTC
NA | TRBJ2-2 | TRBV19 | medium-sized | CASSIPGSNTGELFF | TGTGCCAGTAGTATACCGGGGTCGAACACCGGGGAGCTGTTTTTT
NA | TRBJ1-1 | TRBV6-2/TRBV6-3 | NA | CASSYGGHGDTEAFF | TGTGCCAGCAGTTACGGGGGCCATGGGGACACTGAAGCTTTCTTT
TRBD2 | TRBJ2-3 | TRBV19 | medium-sized | CASSLQASGGADTQYF | TGTGCCAGTAGTCTCCAAGCTAGCGGGGGCGCAGATACGCAGTATTTT
NA | TRBJ2-7 | TRBV19 | medium-sized | CASSNPRVRYEQYF | TGTGCCAGTAGTAATCCGAGGGTTCGTTACGAGCAGTACTTC
TRBD1 | TRBJ1-5 | TRBV30 | NA | CAWSVGTGVNQPQHF | TGTGCCTGGAGTGTGGGGACAGGGGTGAATCAGCCCCAGCATTTT
TRBD2 | TRBJ2-7 | TRBV6-5 | NA | CVSKSRPASGTYEQYF | TGTGTTAGCAAATCACGCCCGGCTAGCGGGACTTACGAGCAGTACTTC
TRBD1 | TRBJ2-7 | TRBV5-1 | few | CASSSTGGYLYEQYF | TGCGCCAGCAGCTCGACAGGGGGCTACCTCTACGAGCAGTACTTC
TRBD1 | TRBJ2-5 | TRBV6-5 | NA | CASSSRDGTGGETQYF | TGTGCCAGCAGCTCCCGAGACGGGACAGGGGGGGAGACCCAGTACTTC
TRBD1 | TRBJ2-5 | TRBV7-6 | medium-sized | CASSLEGQGRETQYF | TGTGCCAGCAGCTTAGAGGGACAGGGGCGAGAGACCCAGTACTTC
TRBD1 | TRBJ2-3 | TRBV24-1 | few | CATSDHPRTGGTDTQYF | TGTGCCACCAGTGACCACCCCCGGACAGGGGGCACAGATACGCAGTATTTT
TRBD1 | TRBJ1-2 | TRBV5-1 | once | CASRVKQGNYGYTF | TGCGCCAGCCGAGTAAAACAGGGGAACTATGGCTACACCTTC
NA | TRBJ1-1 | TRBV19 | NA | CASSIGWGTEAFF | TGTGCCAGTAGTATCGGTTGGGGCACTGAAGCTTTCTTT
NA | TRBJ1-1 | TRBV5-4 | NA | CASSLTARNEAFF | TGTGCCAGCAGCCTCACTGCAAGAAATGAAGCTTTCTTT
NA | TRBJ1-2 | TRBV5-1 | NA | CASSSIRPNGYTF | TGCGCCAGCAGCAGCATCAGACCCAATGGCTACACCTTC
NA | TRBJ2-1 | TRBV15 | medium-sized | CATSRAILGGGPHNEQFF | TGTGCCACCAGCAGAGCAATATTGGGCGGGGGCCCGCACAATGAGCAGTTCTTC
TRBD2 | TRBJ2-1 | TRBV7-6 | few | CASRATSGGAMNEQFF | TGTGCCAGCAGGGCGACTAGCGGGGGGGCGATGAATGAGCAGTTCTTC
TRBD2 | TRBJ2-3 | TRBV6-1 | medium-sized | CASSEAIAGTDTQYF | TGTGCCAGCAGTGAAGCCATAGCGGGGACAGATACGCAGTATTTT
NA | TRBJ1-2 | TRBV12-5 | NA | CASGSDIGVSGGYTF | TGTGCTAGTGGCTCAGACATCGGGGTATCGGGGGGCTACACCTTC
NA | TRBJ1-6 | TRBV4-3 | NA | CASSQDAPPQPGRSPLHF | TGCGCCAGCAGCCAAGATGCCCCCCCCCAACCGGGAAGGTCACCCCTCCACTTT
TRBD2 | TRBJ2-3 | TRBV6-2/TRBV6-3 | few | CASSYRLAGALPTDTQYF | TGTGCCAGCAGTTACCGACTAGCGGGGGCTCTCCCCACAGATACGCAGTATTTT
NA | TRBJ2-3 | TRBV5-1 | few | CASSFQGGGADTQYF | TGCGCCAGCAGCTTCCAAGGGGGAGGCGCAGATACGCAGTATTTT
NA | TRBJ1-6 | TRBV7-9 | few | CASRWTAASSYNSPLHF | TGTGCCAGCCGTTGGACGGCCGCTAGCTCCTATAATTCACCCCTCCACTTT
TRBD1 | TRBJ2-2 | TRBV11-2 | NA | CASSLIGQGGGELFF | TGTGCCAGCAGCTTAATCGGACAGGGCGGCGGGGAGCTGTTTTTT
TRBD1 | TRBJ2-7 | TRBV10-3 | few | CAIMARDSAYEQYF | TGTGCCATCATGGCCCGGGACAGCGCCTACGAGCAGTACTTC
TRBD2 | TRBJ2-3 | TRBV5-1 | NA | CASSLEVSGGPGGGTQYF | TGCGCCAGCAGCTTGGAGGTTAGCGGGGGGCCCGGAGGGGGGACGCAGTATTTT
TRBD1 | TRBJ2-3 | TRBV5-1 | NA | CASSSGQGTDTQYF | TGCGCCAGCAGCTCCGGACAGGGCACAGATACGCAGTATTTT
TRBD1 | TRBJ2-6 | TRBV19 | NA | CASSMSAGTAGANVLTF | TGTGCCAGTAGTATGTCTGCTGGGACAGCTGGGGCCAACGTCCTGACTTTC
NA | TRBJ2-1 | TRBV7-2 | NA | CASSPAGAGVYNEQFF | TGTGCCAGCAGCCCGGCTGGGGCCGGGGTCTACAATGAGCAGTTCTTC
NA | TRBJ2-2 | TRBV6-6 | medium-sized | CASSYRELFF | TGTGCCAGCAGTTACCGGGAGCTGTTTTTT
TRBD1 | TRBJ2-3 | TRBV19 | large | CASSRDSGTDTQYF | TGTGCCAGTAGTCGGGACAGCGGCACAGATACGCAGTATTTT
TRBD1 | TRBJ2-1 | TRBV20-1 | NA | CSALGQGGLNEQFF | TGCAGTGCTCTTGGACAGGGTGGGTTGAATGAGCAGTTCTTC
TRBD1 | TRBJ1-2 | TRBV4-1 | few | CASSQDPAGGYGYTF | TGCGCCAGCAGCCAAGATCCCGCAGGGGGGTATGGCTACACCTTC
TRBD2 | TRBJ2-1 | TRBV4-2 | NA | CASSPGLAGGRGNEQFF | TGTGCCAGCAGCCCGGGACTAGCGGGGGGACGGGGGAATGAGCAGTTCTTC
TRBD1 | TRBJ1-2 | TRBV20-1 | NA | CSAPGTVYGYTF | TGCAGTGCCCCAGGGACAGTCTATGGCTACACCTTC
NA | TRBJ2-1 | TRBV27 | large | CASSLQGTYNEQFF | TGTGCCAGCAGTTTGCAGGGCACCTACAATGAGCAGTTCTTC
NA | TRBJ1-2 | TRBV5-1 | NA | CASSFEASGTGYTF | TGCGCCAGCAGCTTCGAGGCTTCCGGAACTGGCTACACCTTC
TRBD2 | TRBJ2-1 | TRBV6-5 | few | CASSWAGLAGGDEQFF | TGTGCCAGCAGTTGGGCAGGACTAGCGGGGGGGGATGAGCAGTTCTTC
NA | TRBJ1-4 | TRBV5-1 | once | CASSFSTGSDEKLFF | TGCGCCAGCAGCTTCTCAACAGGTTCTGACGAAAAACTGTTTTTT
TRBD1 | TRBJ2-7 | TRBV27 | NA | CASSSTGTGAYEQYF | TGTGCCAGCAGTTCCACCGGGACAGGGGCCTACGAGCAGTACTTC
TRBD1 | TRBJ1-2 | TRBV6-6 | few | CASSYGQTGGGGYTF | TGTGCCAGCAGTTACGGACAGACAGGGGGAGGAGGCTACACCTTC